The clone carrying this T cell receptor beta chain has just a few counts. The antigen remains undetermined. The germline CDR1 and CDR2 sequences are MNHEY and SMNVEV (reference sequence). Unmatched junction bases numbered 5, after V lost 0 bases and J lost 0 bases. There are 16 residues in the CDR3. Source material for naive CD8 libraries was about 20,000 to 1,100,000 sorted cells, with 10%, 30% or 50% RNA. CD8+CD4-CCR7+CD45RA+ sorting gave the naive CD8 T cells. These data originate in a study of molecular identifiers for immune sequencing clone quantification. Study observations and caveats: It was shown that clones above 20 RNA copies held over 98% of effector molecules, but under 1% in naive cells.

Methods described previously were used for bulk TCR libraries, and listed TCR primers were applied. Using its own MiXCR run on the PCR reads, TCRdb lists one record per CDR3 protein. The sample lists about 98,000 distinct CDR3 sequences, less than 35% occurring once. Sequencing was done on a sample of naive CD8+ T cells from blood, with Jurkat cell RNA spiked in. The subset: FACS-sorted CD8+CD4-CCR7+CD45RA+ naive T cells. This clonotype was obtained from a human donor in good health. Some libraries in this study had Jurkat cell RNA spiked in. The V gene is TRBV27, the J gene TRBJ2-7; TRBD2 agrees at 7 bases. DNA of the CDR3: TGTGCCAGCAGTTTATCGGGCGGGAGTTACTCCTACGAGCAGTACTTC. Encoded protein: CASSLSGGSYSYEQYF.